This TCR beta chain was recovered during a study of blood T cell repertoires in COVID-19. Study background: Specimens from acute and convalescent COVID-19 originated in the United States, Italy and Spain. PBMCs, B-cell-depleted T cells, or T cells were the source of the cDNA or gDNA that made up the material.

This clone was picked up a small number of times. Sequencing used immunoSEQ multiplex PCR; TCRdb keeps in-frame clones, though not all of them. In the table there are about 200,000 clones, approximately 84% of which are singletons. The material sequenced was peripheral blood. This sequence was found in a human donor with acute or convalescent COVID-19. The donor label of this sample is uncertain.

This CDR3 reads CASSGQGVTSYNSPLHF. In DNA, the CDR3 is TGTGCCAGCAGTGGACAGGGGGTAACCTCCTATAATTCACCCCTCCACTTT. This chain links TRBV2 with TRBJ1-6; 9 nucleotides line up with TRBD1. V was pared by 4 bases and J by 0 bases, with 4 bases of the junction left unmatched. The CDR3 covers 17 residues. Germline assignment: CDR1 SNHLY and CDR2 FYNNEI. The whole variable domain, remainder taken from reference TRBV2 and TRBJ1-6, is EPEVTQTPSHQVTQMGQEVILRCVPISNHLYFYWYRQILGQKVEFLVSFYNNEISEKSEIFDDQFSVERPDGSNFTLKIRSTKLEDSAMYFCASSGQGVTSYNSPLHFGNGTRLTVT.